The T cell receptor (beta chain) described here comes from a study of blood T cell repertoires in COVID-19 (dated by TCRdb to about 2020). Study-wide context: Samples covering the acute and convalescent phases of COVID-19 were provided by collaborators in the United States, Italy and Spain. A de-identified subject ID, COVID-19 status, age in years and sex were almost always included in the sample metadata. The repertoires were released in a freely available public database meant as a resource for research on the immune response to SARS-CoV-2. HLA class I and class II types, where available, came from metadata supplied by the sample provider rather than from assay-based typing. The samples were drawn from the first 160 participants of the ongoing ImmuneRACE study and from 1,254 subjects provided by 6 global collaborators. The dataset comprised deeply sampled blood TCRbeta repertoires from subjects exposed to, actively infected with, or recovered from COVID-19. The prospective study material was composed of cDNA or gDNA derived from T cells, B-cell-depleted T cells, or PBMCs.

The germline V gene (reference sequence) provides CDR1 LNHNV and CDR2 YYDKDF. Its CDR3 holds 15 amino acids, cysteine through phenylalanine. Only the CDR3 region is kept as DNA, spanning 45 bases read in frame from base 1. Trimming takes 5 bases off V and 5 bases off J; junction bases not matched to a gene: 11. Notes on this clone: The antigen this receptor binds is unknown. Base qualities were left out, and no much larger clone turns up one base away.

TCRbeta CDR3 regions were amplified from genomic DNA by means of the immunoSEQ Assay, a bias-controlled multiplex PCR. Processing in the source paper ran as follows. Within the assay, amplification of reference gene primers was used to estimate how many nucleated cells each sample contained. Sequence reads were collapsed and filtered to measure the absolute abundance of every unique TCRbeta CDR3 rearrangement. Productive Simpson clonality was computed per sample as the square root of Simpson's diversity index over productive rearrangements. As stored in TCRdb, this immuneACCESS dataset retains in-frame rearrangements with V and J assigned. A fraction of the clones does not appear; measured against another copy, unresolved V genes explain less than half of the discrepancy, and the remainder lacks a known reason. The V and J calls and clone size come from that table; D and trimming were worked out from the DNA. This sample holds a few hundred thousand clones; approximately 85% were observed only once. 1.5% to 2% of the sample is taken by the ten largest.

Enrolling through a virtual design, the prospective study's participants ranged in age from about 18 to 89 years and lived across 20 to 25 United States geographic areas. To assign participants to cohorts, the prospective study relied on clinical history that participants themselves reported in a screening survey and a study questionnaire. Recovered participants in ImmuneRACE Cohort 3 were defined by two consecutive negative NP/OP PCR tests, clearance by a healthcare professional, or resolution of symptoms. In the prospective study, mobile phlebotomists collected whole blood, serum and a nasopharyngeal or oropharyngeal swab from each participant. Additional blood draws and questionnaires over an approximately 2-month period could optionally be provided by prospective study participants. Blood samples from the prospective study were shipped frozen or at room temperature prior to DNA extraction.

What the research found in general, with its limitations: The quantity of clinical and demographic metadata differed by source and by participant and was supplied without curation.

Sequencing was performed on PBMCs or T cells enriched from blood (not recorded which). This chain joins TRBV15 to TRBJ2-5, and TRBD2 aligns with 7 junction nucleotides. The receptor's source is a woman aged 50 to 60 who had recovered from COVID-19. The CDR3 sequence is CATSFMAGARETQYF. The DNA sequence follows: TGTGCCACCAGCTTTATGGCGGGAGCGCGGGAGACCCAGTACTTC.